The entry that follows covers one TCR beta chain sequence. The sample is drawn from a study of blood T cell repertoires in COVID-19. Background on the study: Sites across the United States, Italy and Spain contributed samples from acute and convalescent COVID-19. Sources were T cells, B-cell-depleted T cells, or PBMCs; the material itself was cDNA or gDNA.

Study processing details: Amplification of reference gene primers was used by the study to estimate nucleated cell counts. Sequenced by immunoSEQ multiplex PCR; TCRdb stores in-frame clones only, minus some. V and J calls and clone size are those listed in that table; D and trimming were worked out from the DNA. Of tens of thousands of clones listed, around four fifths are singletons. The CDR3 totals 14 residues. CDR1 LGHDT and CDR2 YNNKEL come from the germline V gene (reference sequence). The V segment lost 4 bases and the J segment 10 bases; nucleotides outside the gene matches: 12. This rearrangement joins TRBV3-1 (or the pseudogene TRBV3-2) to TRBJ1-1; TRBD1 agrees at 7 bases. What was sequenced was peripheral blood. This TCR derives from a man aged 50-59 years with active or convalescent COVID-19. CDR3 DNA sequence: TGTGCCAGCAGCCGCGAGGGACAGTCTCCTTCAGCTTTCTTT. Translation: CASSREGQSPSAFF.